The entry that follows covers one T cell receptor beta chain sequence. No antigen is known for it. TCRdb's copy holds only in-frame clones and misses some; the assay was immunoSEQ multiplex PCR. The sample carries over 120,000 clones, approximately 85% recorded once. The CDR3 has 13 amino acids. The germline gives CDR1 SQVTM, CDR2 ANQGSEA. Trimming removed 6 bases at V and 4 bases at J, with 15 bases between. The sample is drawn from a study of T cell responses to AZD1222 COVID-19 vaccine. Study as a whole: The study pooled second doses at about 4 or about 12 weeks.

The study's findings and limits: The span of vaccine-associated CD4 TCRs extended across spike, with dominance at 160-218 and 743-854. Only after the peak T cell response were repertoires sampled. Possibly, clonal diversity was underestimated; donors were largely white British and included more females.

The V gene is TRBV29-1, the J gene TRBJ1-1; D is unresolved. The receptor was derived from an adult in good health. The specimen comprised peripheral blood, sampled on day 0 of AZD1222 vaccination. CDR3 protein: CSVSGLQSTEAFF. Here the CDR3 DNA reads TGCAGCGTCTCGGGATTGCAGAGCACTGAAGCTTTCTTT.